The clone carrying this TCR beta chain was recorded many times. Its antigen is as yet unknown. This sample is drawn from a study of blood T cells in healthy people across ages. Notes on the study in general: No conclusive comparison of naive versus antigen-experienced cells was possible with unsorted PBMCs.

The second PCR ran about 6 to 11 cycles with a sample-barcoded 5' primer and J-beta primers. Each cDNA molecule carried a tag from a template-switch adaptor that contained 12 random nucleotides. MiXCR, applied by TCRdb to the 5' RACE reads, yields one record per CDR3 protein. The sample holds just under 550,000 distinct CDR3 sequences, around 24% seen once. This CDR3 region has 15 residues. V trimming: 8 bases; J trimming: 4 bases; junction bases outside the gene matches: 14. Per the germline V gene, CDR1 is DFQATT and CDR2 is SNEGSKA (reference sequence). The data were also submitted as part of a second study, on T cells of mothers and their children. That study reports: The study recruited three healthy Caucasian mothers and their six children as donors. Whether pairs are related or unrelated, thymic selection shapes their TCR recombination output in much the same way.

The chain uses TRBV20-1 and TRBJ2-7, with 10 positions matching TRBD2. Sequences were obtained from blood. This receptor was obtained from a boy younger than 18 in good health. CDR3 bases: TGCAGTACGAACGGACCGCTAGCGGGGGTATACGAGCAGTACTTC. Protein: CSTNGPLAGVYEQYF.